One and the same sample provided the 21 T cell receptor beta chains below, sequenced in a study of vaccination and CD4 T cells after COVID-19. An Oncomine TCR Beta short-read assay was used to sequence the DNA from cultured CD4+ T cells. TCRdb independently ran MiXCR on the PCR reads; one entry per CDR3 protein. In the table there are under 15,000 distinct CDR3 sequences, almost 40% of which are singletons. No cognate antigen is known for these TCRs. The treatment here: approximately 10-day PBMC culture with coronavirus spike peptide pools or control peptides (ViraFEST assay). Sequenced material: CD4+ T cells from blood, cultured in vitro. These receptors all stem from a human donor who had recovered from COVID-19.

The chain is built from TRBV28 and TRBJ1-5; 7 nucleotides line up with TRBD1. J was trimmed by 2 bases and V by 3 bases; bases with no gene match: 10. The germline CDR1 and CDR2 sequences are MDHEN and SYDVKM. The CDR3 extends over 17 amino acids. CDR3: CASSLGPDRVGNQPQHF. The CDR3 DNA sequence: TGTGCCAGCAGTTTGGGACCAGACAGGGTAGGCAATCAGCCCCAGCATTTT.

In its sample, this clonotype was seen a few times. V is TRBV6-2 or TRBV6-3 and J is TRBJ2-5, with a weak D call TRBD2 (6 bases). This CDR3 comprises 16 residues. Trimming pared 2 bases from V and 2 bases from J, leaving 15 bases between. Germline lookup yields CDR1 MNHEY and CDR2 SVGEGT. The CDR3 region has the DNA TGTGCCAGCAGTTACCCTTCTTTGGAGGGGCAAGAGACCCAGTACTTC. This encodes CASSYPSLEGQETQYF.

The chain employs TRBV2 and TRBJ2-7, with TRBD1 matching 7 bases. The CDR3 length is 14 residues. The V gene end was trimmed by 1 base and the J gene end by 4 bases; junction bases not matched to a gene: 4. Germline assignment: CDR1 SNHLY and CDR2 FYNNEI. As DNA, the CDR3 is TGTGCCAGCAGTGAAGACAGGGGCCCATACGAGCAGTACTTC. Translating it yields CASSEDRGPYEQYF.

The chain carries TRBV6-1 and TRBJ2-7; 10 positions agree with TRBD2. Germline values: CDR1 MNHNS, CDR2 SASEGT. The CDR3 loop spans 14 amino acids. The ends lost 4 bases at V and 5 bases at J; junction bases unmatched: 5. CDR3 loop: CASSGGLASNEQYF. The CDR3, as DNA: TGTGCCAGCAGTGGGGGACTAGCGTCGAACGAGCAGTACTTC.

The rearrangement joins TRBV18 to TRBJ2-7, with TRBD1 matching over 10 bases. Trimming removed 3 bases from V and 3 bases from J; junction bases left unmatched: 2. CDR1 and CDR2 from the germline V gene are KGHSH and LQKENI. The CDR3 is 14 amino acids. The CDR3 is CASSPDRGVYEQYF. The DNA of the CDR3 is TGTGCCAGCTCACCGGACAGGGGGGTCTACGAGCAGTACTTC.

This chain joins TRBV20-1 and TRBJ2-1; 7 bases match TRBD1. V shed 0 bases and J 6 bases; nucleotides not matched to a gene: 11. The CDR3 is 16 residues long. The V gene's germline CDR1 is DFQATT and CDR2 SNEGSKA (reference sequence). The CDR3 DNA follows: TGCAGTGCTAGAGATCTCTTACAGGGGCCCCGCAATGAGCAGTTCTTC. Protein: CSARDLLQGPRNEQFF.

The V and J genes are TRBV28 and TRBJ1-6; the match to TRBD1 covers 7 bases. Germline assignment: CDR1 MDHEN and CDR2 SYDVKM. J gave up 11 bases and V 6 bases, and 16 bases lay outside the gene matches. The CDR3 spans 16 residues. The CDR3 sequence: CASSPEGEGAWAPLHF. The CDR3 DNA sequence: TGTGCCAGCAGCCCCGAAGGGGAGGGGGCTTGGGCACCCCTCCACTTT. Variable domain in full (rest from reference TRBV28 and TRBJ1-6): DVKVTQSSRYLVKRTGEKVFLECVQDMDHENMFWYRQDPGLGLRLIYFSYDVKMKEKGDIPEGYSVSREKKERFSLILESASTNQTSMYLCASSPEGEGAWAPLHFGNGTRLTVT.

This clonotype was found a few times. This chain links TRBV12-3 or TRBV12-4 with TRBJ2-5, with unresolved D. This CDR3 comprises 12 residues. Deletions cut 1 base from V and 4 bases from J, with 4 bases between. CDR3 region: CASSLGRETQYF. CDR3 sequence (DNA): TGTGCCAGCAGTTTAGGCCGAGAGACCCAGTACTTC.

This sequence joins TRBV3-1 and TRBJ1-5, with no clear D. The CDR3 has 13 amino acids. CDR1 LGHDT and CDR2 YNNKEL come from the germline V gene (reference sequence). The ends were cut back, 0 bases at V and 11 bases at J, with 11 bases in the middle. This chain's CDR3 is CASSQETGEAQHF. The DNA of the CDR3 is TGTGCCAGCAGCCAAGAGACCGGGGAAGCCCAGCATTTT.

The V gene is TRBV7-2, the J gene TRBJ2-7; 8 bases fit TRBD2. This CDR3 is 18 amino acids long. V lost 0 bases and J lost 3; bases outside the gene matches: 13. CDR1 is SGHTA and CDR2 is FQGNSA in the germline V gene. The CDR3 DNA reads as TGTGCCAGCAGCTTAGCGTATTTTAAGCGGGAGTTAAACTACGAGCAGTACTTC. Its translation is CASSLAYFKRELNYEQYF.

This clonotype was found a few times. The J gene is TRBJ1-2, the V gene TRBV21-1; the table's D call of TRBD1 was not tested on the DNA. TRBV21-1 is labeled a pseudogene. This CDR3 has 16 residues. The CDR3 nucleotides read TGTGCCAGCAGTCCGACAAGACAGGGATCCAACTATGGCTACACCTTC. Amino acid sequence: CASSPTRQGSNYGYTF.

The sample holds one count of this clonotype. This sequence joins TRBV12-3 or TRBV12-4 and TRBJ2-5; no definite D call. The CDR3 totals 13 residues. V shed 1 base and J shed 3 bases, with 6 bases lying between them. The CDR3 reads CASSLGTEETQYF. DNA of the CDR3: TGTGCCAGCAGTTTAGGAACCGAAGAGACCCAGTACTTC.

The V and J genes are TRBV7-9 and TRBJ2-6; a weak D match, TRBD1 (6 bases). The CDR3 sequence is 18 residues long. V lost 7 bases and J 4 bases, leaving 23 bases between the germline ends. Germline values: CDR1 SEHNR, CDR2 FQNEAQ (reference sequence). CDR3 bases: TGTGCCAGCATTCGAGCCGGAGTACAGGGTAGAGGGGCCAACGTCCTGACTTTC. It is translated as CASIRAGVQGRGANVLTF.

The chain employs TRBV7-9 and TRBJ1-3; 9 bases are shared with TRBD1. CDR1 and CDR2 from the germline V gene are SEHNR and FQNEAQ (reference sequence). V shed 6 bases, J shed 7 bases, and the junction held 4 bases outside the gene matches. The CDR3 has 13 residues. The CDR3 DNA reads TGTGCCAGCAGGCGGGACAGGGCTAACACCATATATTTT. Its translation: CASRRDRANTIYF.

This clonotype was observed a few times. The chain joins TRBV4-1 to TRBJ1-5; D not certain. V lost 5 bases, J lost 6 bases, and 23 bases lay in between. This CDR3 comprises 17 residues. The germline gives CDR1 MGHRA, CDR2 YSYEKL. Here the CDR3 reads CASSSSAAGLEGQPQHF. In DNA, the CDR3 is TGCGCCAGCAGCTCAAGCGCGGCAGGCTTAGAGGGTCAGCCCCAGCATTTT.

The V gene is TRBV20-1, the J gene TRBJ2-1; D call uncertain. Germline values: CDR1 DFQATT, CDR2 SNEGSKA (reference sequence). Trimming took 6 bases from V and 4 from J, leaving 13 bases between them. This CDR3 is 13 amino acids long. CDR3 DNA: TGCAGTGCACCGCTCCCTCCGTACAATGAGCAGTTCTTC. Protein product: CSAPLPPYNEQFF.

This clonotype has a handful of counts. CDR3: CASSMTGYQPQHF. The DNA of the CDR3 is TGTGCCAGCAGCATGACAGGGTATCAGCCCCAGCATTTT. The genes are TRBV6-1 and TRBJ1-5; the match to TRBD1 covers 7 bases. Germline V CDR1 and CDR2: MNHNS, SASEGT. The junction had 4 bases not matched to a gene; V was cut back by 6 bases and J by 5 bases. The length of the CDR3 is 13 residues.

This clonotype was seen more than once but under ten times. J is TRBJ2-2 and V is TRBV7-9, with TRBD1 matching 8 bases. Germline CDR1 and CDR2: SEHNR and FQNEAQ (reference sequence). V gave up 3 bases and J gave up 7 bases; unmatched junction bases: 4. The CDR3 sequence is 14 residues long. The CDR3 sequence: CASSLDRVGGELFF. The CDR3 DNA sequence: TGTGCCAGCAGCTTGGACAGGGTAGGCGGGGAGCTGTTTTTT.

The chain recombines TRBV5-1 with TRBJ2-5; D unclear. The V gene lost 0 bases and the J gene lost 7 bases, with 16 bases spanning the gap. CDR1 is SGHRS, CDR2 YFSETQ, per germline. This CDR3 comprises 15 residues. CDR3 nucleotide sequence: TGCGCCAGCAGCTTGGCCGGATCCTCATATGGGACCCAGTACTTC. Translating it yields CASSLAGSSYGTQYF.

V usage is TRBV12-3 or TRBV12-4 and J usage is TRBJ2-7, with 8 positions matching TRBD2. This CDR3 is 12 amino acids long. The junction had 0 bases not matched to a gene; V was cut back by 2 bases and J by 6 bases. The chain's CDR3 is CASSLSGGEQYF. The CDR3 DNA follows: TGTGCCAGCAGTTTAAGCGGGGGCGAGCAGTACTTC.

CDR3 loop: CAISLTGTNNEQFF. CDR3 in DNA: TGTGCCATCAGCTTAACCGGGACTAACAATGAGCAGTTCTTC. This sequence joins TRBV10-3 and TRBJ2-1; 7 bases align to TRBD2. Germline CDR1 ENHRY, CDR2 SYGVKD. V was pared by 6 bases and J by 5 bases, with 7 bases of the junction left unmatched. There are 14 residues in the CDR3.